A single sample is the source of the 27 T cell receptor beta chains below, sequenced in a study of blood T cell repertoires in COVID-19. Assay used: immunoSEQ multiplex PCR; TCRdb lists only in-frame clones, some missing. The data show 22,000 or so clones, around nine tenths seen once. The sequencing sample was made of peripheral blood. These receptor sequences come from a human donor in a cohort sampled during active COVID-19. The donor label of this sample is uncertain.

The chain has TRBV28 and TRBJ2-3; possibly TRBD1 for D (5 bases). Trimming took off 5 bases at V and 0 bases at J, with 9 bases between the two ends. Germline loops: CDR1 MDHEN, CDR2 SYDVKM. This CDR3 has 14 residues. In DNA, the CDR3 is TGTGCCAGCAGTGGCAGGGTTAGCACAGATACGCAGTATTTT. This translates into CASSGRVSTDTQYF.

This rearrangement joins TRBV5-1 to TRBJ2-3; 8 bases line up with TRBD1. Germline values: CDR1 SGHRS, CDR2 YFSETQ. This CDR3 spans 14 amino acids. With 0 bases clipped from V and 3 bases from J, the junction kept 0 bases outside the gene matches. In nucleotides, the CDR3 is TGCGCCAGCAGCTTGGGGGACAGGACAGATACGCAGTATTTT. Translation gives CASSLGDRTDTQYF.

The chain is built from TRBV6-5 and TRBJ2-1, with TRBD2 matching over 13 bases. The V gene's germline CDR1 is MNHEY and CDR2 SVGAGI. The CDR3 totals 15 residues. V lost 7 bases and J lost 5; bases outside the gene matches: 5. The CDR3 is CASTPLAGGDNEQFF. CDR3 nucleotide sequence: TGTGCCAGCACCCCACTAGCGGGAGGGGACAATGAGCAGTTCTTC.

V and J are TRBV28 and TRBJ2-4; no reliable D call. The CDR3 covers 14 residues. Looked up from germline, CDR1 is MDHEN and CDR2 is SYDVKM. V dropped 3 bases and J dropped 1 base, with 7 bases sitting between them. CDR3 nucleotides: TGTGCCAGCAGTTTGTTAGCCGCCAAAAACATTCAGTACTTC. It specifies CASSLLAAKNIQYF.

CDR3 DNA sequence: TGTGCCAGCAGCCCGGGGACTAGCGGGAGAAGGGTTGGGAATGAGCAGTTCTTC. Translating it yields CASSPGTSGRRVGNEQFF. V and J are TRBV5-4 and TRBJ2-1; TRBD2 agrees at 14 bases. Germline values: CDR1 SGHNT, CDR2 YYREEE (reference sequence). The CDR3 consists of 18 residues. The junction had 13 bases not matched to a gene; V was cut back by 4 bases and J by 7 bases.

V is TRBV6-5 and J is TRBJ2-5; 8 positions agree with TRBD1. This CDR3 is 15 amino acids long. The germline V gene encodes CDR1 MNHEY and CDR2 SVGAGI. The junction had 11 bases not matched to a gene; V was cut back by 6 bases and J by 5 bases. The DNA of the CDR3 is TGTGCCAGCAGCTCCAGGACAGGGCCGGGGGAGACCCAGTACTTC. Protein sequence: CASSSRTGPGETQYF.

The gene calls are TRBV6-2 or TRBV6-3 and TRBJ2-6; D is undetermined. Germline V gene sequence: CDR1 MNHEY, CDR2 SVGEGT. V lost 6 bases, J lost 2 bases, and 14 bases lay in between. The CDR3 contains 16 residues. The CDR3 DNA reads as TGTGCCAGCAGCCCTAACGGGTGGACTGGGGCCAACGTCCTGACTTTC. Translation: CASSPNGWTGANVLTF.

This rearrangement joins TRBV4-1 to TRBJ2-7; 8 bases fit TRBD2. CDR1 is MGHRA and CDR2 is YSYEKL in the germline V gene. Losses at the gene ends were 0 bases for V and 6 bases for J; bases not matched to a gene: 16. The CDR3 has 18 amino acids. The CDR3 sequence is CASSQDVASGLSSGEQYF. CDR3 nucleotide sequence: TGCGCCAGCAGCCAAGACGTGGCTAGCGGGCTAAGTTCGGGCGAGCAGTACTTC.

The CDR3 DNA sequence: TGCGCCAGCAGCTGGGACAGGTCTAACTATGGCTACACCTTC. Encoded protein: CASSWDRSNYGYTF. The chain is built from TRBV5-1 and TRBJ1-2; TRBD1 agrees at 8 bases. Trimming cost V 3 bases and J 0 bases; bases outside gene matches: 1. Germline values: CDR1 SGHRS, CDR2 YFSETQ. CDR3 length: 14 amino acids.

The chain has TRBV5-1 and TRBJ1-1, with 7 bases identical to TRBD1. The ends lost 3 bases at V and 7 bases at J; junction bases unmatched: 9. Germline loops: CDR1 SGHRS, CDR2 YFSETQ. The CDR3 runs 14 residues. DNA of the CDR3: TGCGCCAGCAGCTCCTTACCTGGACAGGTTGAAGCTTTCTTT. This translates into CASSSLPGQVEAFF.

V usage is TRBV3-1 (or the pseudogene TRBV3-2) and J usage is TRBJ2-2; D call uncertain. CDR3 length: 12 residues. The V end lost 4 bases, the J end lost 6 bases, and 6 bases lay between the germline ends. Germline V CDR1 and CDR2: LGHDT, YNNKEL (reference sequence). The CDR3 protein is CASSLSSGELFF. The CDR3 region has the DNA TGTGCCAGCAGCCTGTCTTCCGGGGAGCTGTTTTTT.

CDR3 region: CASSVDRAEPQETQYF. CDR3 DNA sequence: TGTGCCAGCAGCGTAGACCGAGCGGAACCGCAAGAGACCCAGTACTTC. The V call is TRBV9, the J call TRBJ2-5, with D possibly matching TRBD2 (5 bases). The germline V and J ends were trimmed by 0 bases and 2 bases, with 14 bases remaining between them. The CDR3 length is 16 residues. CDR1 SGDLS and CDR2 YYNGEE come from the germline V gene.

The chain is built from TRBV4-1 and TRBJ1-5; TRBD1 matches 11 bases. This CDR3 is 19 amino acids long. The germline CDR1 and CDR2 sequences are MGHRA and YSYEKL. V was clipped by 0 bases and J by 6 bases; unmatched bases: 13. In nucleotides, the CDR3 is TGCGCCAGCAGCCAAGATCTCGGGGTGCCGGGACAGGGGGTTCAGCCCCAGCATTTT. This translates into CASSQDLGVPGQGVQPQHF.

CDR3 in amino acids: CSVGQGGGYTF. The CDR3 DNA reads TGCAGCGTTGGGCAGGGAGGAGGCTACACCTTC. The chain employs TRBV29-1 and TRBJ1-2, with a possible D match to TRBD1 (5 bases). Germline CDR1 is SQVTM and CDR2 is ANQGSEA. Trimming stripped 4 bases from V and 8 bases from J, with 11 bases between. This CDR3 contains 11 residues.

CDR3 in DNA: TGTGCCATCAGTGAGCGGGTGAACACTGAAGCTTTCTTT. Its translation: CAISERVNTEAFF. This sequence joins TRBV10-3 and TRBJ1-1, with D uncertain. Germline CDR1 ENHRY, CDR2 SYGVKD. V lost 2 bases and J lost 0, with 4 bases in between. The CDR3 loop spans 13 amino acids.

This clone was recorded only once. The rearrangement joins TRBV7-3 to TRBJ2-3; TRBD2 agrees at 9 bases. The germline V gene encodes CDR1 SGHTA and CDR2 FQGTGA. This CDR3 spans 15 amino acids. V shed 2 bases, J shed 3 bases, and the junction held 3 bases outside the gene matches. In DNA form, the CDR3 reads TGTGCCAGCAGCTTAGGACTAGCGTATACAGATACGCAGTATTTT. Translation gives CASSLGLAYTDTQYF.

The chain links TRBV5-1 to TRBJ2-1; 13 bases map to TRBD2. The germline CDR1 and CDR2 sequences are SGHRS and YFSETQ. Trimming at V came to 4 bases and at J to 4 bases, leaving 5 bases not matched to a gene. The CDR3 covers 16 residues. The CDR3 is CASSRTSGSPYNEQFF. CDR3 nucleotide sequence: TGCGCCAGCAGCCGGACTAGCGGGAGCCCATACAATGAGCAGTTCTTC.

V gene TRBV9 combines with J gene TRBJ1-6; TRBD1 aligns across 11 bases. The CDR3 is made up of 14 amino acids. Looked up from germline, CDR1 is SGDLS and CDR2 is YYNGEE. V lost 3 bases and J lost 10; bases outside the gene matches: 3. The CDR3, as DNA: TGTGCCAGCAGCGCTGGACAGGGGGCCTCACCCCTCCACTTT. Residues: CASSAGQGASPLHF.

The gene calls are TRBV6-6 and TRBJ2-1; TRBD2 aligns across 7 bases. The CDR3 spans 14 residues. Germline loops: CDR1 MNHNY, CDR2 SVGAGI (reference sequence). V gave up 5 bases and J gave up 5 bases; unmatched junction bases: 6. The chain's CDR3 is CASSPGTTDNEQFF. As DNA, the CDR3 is TGTGCCAGCAGTCCTGGGACTACCGACAATGAGCAGTTCTTC.

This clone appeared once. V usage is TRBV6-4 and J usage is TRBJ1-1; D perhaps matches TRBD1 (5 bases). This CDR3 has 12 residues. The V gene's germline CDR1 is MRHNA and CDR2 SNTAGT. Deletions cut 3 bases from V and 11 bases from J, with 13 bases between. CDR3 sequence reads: CASSDLGRGAFF. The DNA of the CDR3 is TGTGCCAGCAGTGATTTGGGGCGGGGCGCTTTCTTT.

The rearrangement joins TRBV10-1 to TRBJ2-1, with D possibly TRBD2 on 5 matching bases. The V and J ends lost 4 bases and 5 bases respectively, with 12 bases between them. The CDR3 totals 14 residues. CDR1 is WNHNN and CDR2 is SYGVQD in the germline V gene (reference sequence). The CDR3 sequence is CASSGGLPNNEQFF. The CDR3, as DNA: TGCGCCAGCAGTGGTGGACTTCCTAACAATGAGCAGTTCTTC.

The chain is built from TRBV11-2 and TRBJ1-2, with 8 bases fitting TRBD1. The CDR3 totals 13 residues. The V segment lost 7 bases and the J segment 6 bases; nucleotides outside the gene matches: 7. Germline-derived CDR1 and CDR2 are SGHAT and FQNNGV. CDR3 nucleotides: TGTGCCAGCACCCTGACAGGGGCCGATGGCTACACCTTC. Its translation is CASTLTGADGYTF.

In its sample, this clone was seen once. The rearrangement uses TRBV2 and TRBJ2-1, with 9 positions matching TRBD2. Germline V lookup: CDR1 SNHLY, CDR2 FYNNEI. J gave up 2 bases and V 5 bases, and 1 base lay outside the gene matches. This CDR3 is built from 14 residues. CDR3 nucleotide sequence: TGTGCCAGCAGTACTAGCGGGCCCTACAATGAGCAGTTCTTC. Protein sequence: CASSTSGPYNEQFF.

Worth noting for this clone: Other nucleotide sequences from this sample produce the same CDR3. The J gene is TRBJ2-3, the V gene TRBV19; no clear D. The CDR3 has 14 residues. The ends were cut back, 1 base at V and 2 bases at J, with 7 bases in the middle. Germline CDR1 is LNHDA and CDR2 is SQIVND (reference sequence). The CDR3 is CASSIGAATDTQYF. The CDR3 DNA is TGTGCCAGTAGTATAGGGGCAGCCACAGATACGCAGTATTTT.

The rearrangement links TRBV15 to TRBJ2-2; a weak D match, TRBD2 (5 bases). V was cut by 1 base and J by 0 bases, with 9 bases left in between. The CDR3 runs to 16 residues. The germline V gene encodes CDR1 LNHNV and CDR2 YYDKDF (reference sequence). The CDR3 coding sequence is TGTGCCACCAGCAGAGGGCTAGCAGCGAACACCGGGGAGCTGTTTTTT. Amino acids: CATSRGLAANTGELFF. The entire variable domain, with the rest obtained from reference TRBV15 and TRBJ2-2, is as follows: DAMVIQNPRYQVTQFGKPVTLSCSQTLNHNVMYWYQQKSSQAPKLLFHYYDKDFNNEADTPDNFQSRRPNTSFCFLDIRSPGLGDTAMYLCATSRGLAANTGELFFGEGSRLTVL.

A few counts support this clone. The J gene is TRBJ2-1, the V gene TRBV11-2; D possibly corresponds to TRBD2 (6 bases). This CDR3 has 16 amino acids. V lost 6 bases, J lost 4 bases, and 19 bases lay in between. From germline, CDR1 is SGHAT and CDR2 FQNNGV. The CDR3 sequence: CASRPLREKRYNEQFF. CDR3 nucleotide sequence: TGTGCCAGCAGACCCCTCCGGGAGAAAAGGTACAATGAGCAGTTCTTC.

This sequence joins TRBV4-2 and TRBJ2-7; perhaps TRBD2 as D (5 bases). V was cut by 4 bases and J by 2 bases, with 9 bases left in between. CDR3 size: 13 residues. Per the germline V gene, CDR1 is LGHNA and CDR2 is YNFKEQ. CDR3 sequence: CASSRPGTYEQYF. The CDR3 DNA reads TGTGCCAGCAGCCGACCGGGGACCTACGAGCAGTACTTC.